This record covers a single TCR beta chain. Its antigen is not yet known. Base qualities were left out, and no much larger clone turns up one base away. The CDR3 covers 18 residues, taking in both the cysteine and the phenylalanine. Solely the CDR3 DNA is kept, with 54 bases framed from the first base. Looking up the germline V gene yields CDR1 SNHLY and CDR2 FYNNEI. At the junction V is shortened by 6 bases and J by 5 bases; bases outside the gene matches: 17. The sample comes from a study of blood T cell repertoires in COVID-19 (dated by TCRdb to about 2020). Broadly, across the study: Samples from collaborators originated in the United States, Italy and Spain and spanned both the acute and convalescent phases of COVID-19. The prospective study material was composed of cDNA or gDNA derived from T cells, B-cell-depleted T cells, or PBMCs. Samples were obtained from the ongoing ImmuneRACE study (first 160 participants) and from over a thousand subjects provided by 6 global collaborators. Where available, HLA class I and class II types were taken from metadata supplied by the sample provider and were not determined by assay-based typing. The repertoires were released in a freely available public database intended as a resource for research on the immune response to SARS-CoV-2. The dataset comprised deeply sampled blood TCRbeta repertoires from subjects exposed to, actively infected with, or recovered from COVID-19. A de-identified subject ID, COVID-19 status, age in years and sex were almost always included in the sample metadata. Findings and caveats that apply to the study as a whole: Clinical and demographic metadata were provided uncurated, with the amount varying by source and participant.

The immunoSEQ Assay, a bias-controlled multiplex PCR, was used to amplify TCRbeta CDR3 regions from genomic DNA. The original methods were these. Within the assay, amplification of reference gene primers was used to estimate how many nucleated cells each sample contained. Sequence reads were collapsed and filtered to measure the absolute abundance of every unique TCRbeta CDR3 rearrangement. For each sample, productive Simpson clonality was calculated by taking the square root of Simpson's diversity index across productive rearrangements. TCRdb limited this immuneACCESS table to in-frame rearrangements with V and J called. A share of clones is missing; checked studies link under half to unresolved V genes, and the rest is unexplained. D and trimming come from the DNA, and the V and J calls and clone size come from that table. The sample profile shows about 88,000 clones; 87% of them were found once. The ten largest clones take up about 16% of the sample.

In Seattle, one collaborating source enrolled patients while the infection was active and tracked those patients longitudinally over the course of disease. Each collaborating institution followed its own protocols to collect whole blood in K2EDTA tubes. For TCRbeta analysis, collaborator samples were shipped as frozen whole blood, as isolated PBMCs, or as DNA extracted from either sample type. The chain is assembled from TRBV2 and TRBJ2-2; TRBD1 agrees with 8 junctional bases. This clonotype originated in a woman aged 60 to 75 with COVID-19, enrolled during active disease. Sequencing was done on a sample of peripheral blood. The CDR3 protein sequence reads: CASRPGQVWGAGTGELFF. The DNA is TGTGCCAGCAGGCCGGGACAGGTGTGGGGCGCGGGGACCGGGGAGCTGTTTTTT.